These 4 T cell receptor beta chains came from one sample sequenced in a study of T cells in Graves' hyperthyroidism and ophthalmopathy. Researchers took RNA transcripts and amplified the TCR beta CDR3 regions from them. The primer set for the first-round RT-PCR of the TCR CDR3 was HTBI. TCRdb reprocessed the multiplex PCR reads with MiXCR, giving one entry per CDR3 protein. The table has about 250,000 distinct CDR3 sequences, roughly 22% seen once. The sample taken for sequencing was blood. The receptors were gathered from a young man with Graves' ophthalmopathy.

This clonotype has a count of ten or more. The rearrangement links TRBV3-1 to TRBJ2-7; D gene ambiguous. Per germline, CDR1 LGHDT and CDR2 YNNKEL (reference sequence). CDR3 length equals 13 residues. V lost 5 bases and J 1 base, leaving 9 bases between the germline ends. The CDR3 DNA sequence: TGTGCCAGCAGCTTCCTAGGGTCCTACGAGCAGTACTTC. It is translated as CASSFLGSYEQYF.

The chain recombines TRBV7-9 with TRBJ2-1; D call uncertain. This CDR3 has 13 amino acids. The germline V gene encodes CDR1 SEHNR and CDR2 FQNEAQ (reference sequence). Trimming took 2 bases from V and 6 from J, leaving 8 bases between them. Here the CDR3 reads CASSLRELNEQFF. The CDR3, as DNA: TGTGCCAGCAGCTTACGTGAGCTCAATGAGCAGTTCTTC.

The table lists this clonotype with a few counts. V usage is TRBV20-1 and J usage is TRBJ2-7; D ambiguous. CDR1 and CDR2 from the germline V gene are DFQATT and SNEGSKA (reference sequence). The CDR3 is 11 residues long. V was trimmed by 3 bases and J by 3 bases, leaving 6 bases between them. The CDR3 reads CSASESYEQYF. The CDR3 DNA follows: TGCAGTGCTAGTGAGAGCTACGAGCAGTACTTC.

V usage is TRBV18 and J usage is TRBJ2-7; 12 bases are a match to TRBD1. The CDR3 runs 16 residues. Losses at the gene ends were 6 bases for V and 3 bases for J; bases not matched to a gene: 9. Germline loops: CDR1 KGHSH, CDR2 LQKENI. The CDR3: CASSAGQGASDYEQYF. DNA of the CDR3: TGTGCCAGCTCGGCGGGACAGGGGGCTTCGGACTACGAGCAGTACTTC.